These T cell receptor beta chains were read from a single sample in a study of T cells in Graves' hyperthyroidism and ophthalmopathy. TCRdb re-called the multiplex PCR reads with MiXCR, one entry per CDR3 protein. The table records 470,000 or so distinct CDR3 sequences, roughly 20% of them present only once. The sequencing sample was made of blood. All receptors derive from a man between 18 and 29 years old with Graves' hyperthyroidism. Each CDR3 is given with its conserved first and last residue. D genes are given only for firm matches. Rows give clone size only sometimes, using once, few, many, or a class for an expanded clone.

size: many
J: TRBJ2-7
V: TRBV29-1
D: -
CDR3: CSVDMGRDEQYF
DNA: TGCAGCGTTGATATGGGAAGGGACGAGCAGTACTTC

size: many
J: TRBJ2-7
V: TRBV30
D: -
CDR3: CAWSIDPAYEQYF
DNA: TGTGCCTGGAGTATAGACCCGGCCTACGAGCAGTACTTC

size: -
J: TRBJ1-1
V: TRBV6-5
D: TRBD1
CDR3: CASSYGTGALGEAFF
DNA: TGTGCCAGCAGTTACGGGACAGGGGCTTTAGGTGAAGCTTTCTTT

size: many
J: TRBJ2-5
V: TRBV27
D: -
CDR3: CASSLKGGGQTQYF
DNA: TGTGCCAGCAGTTTAAAAGGAGGGGGGCAGACCCAGTACTTC

size: many
J: TRBJ1-6
V: TRBV12-3/TRBV12-4
D: -
CDR3: CASSLSPQVYNSPLHF
DNA: TGTGCCAGCAGTTTATCCCCACAGGTCTATAATTCACCCCTCCACTTT

size: many
J: TRBJ1-1
V: TRBV12-3/TRBV12-4
D: TRBD1
CDR3: CASSSGTGDSMNTEAFF
DNA: TGTGCCAGCAGTTCAGGGACAGGAGATTCAATGAACACTGAAGCTTTCTTT

size: many
J: TRBJ1-5
V: TRBV6-1
D: TRBD1
CDR3: CASRTTGNRNQPQHF
DNA: TGTGCCAGCAGAACGACAGGGAATAGAAATCAGCCCCAGCATTTT

size: many
J: TRBJ1-1
V: TRBV4-1
D: TRBD1
CDR3: CASSQQEGTGAEAFF
DNA: TGCGCCAGCAGCCAACAGGAAGGGACAGGGGCTGAAGCTTTCTTT

size: many
J: TRBJ1-5
V: TRBV20-1
D: -
CDR3: CSAKNPGFHQPQHF
DNA: TGCAGTGCTAAAAATCCGGGGTTCCATCAGCCCCAGCATTTT

size: many
J: TRBJ1-3
V: TRBV20-1
D: -
CDR3: CSARDKVQTGNTIYF
DNA: TGCAGTGCTAGAGATAAAGTACAGACCGGAAACACCATATATTTT

size: many
J: TRBJ2-5
V: TRBV30
D: -
CDR3: CAWSVPLPGVFRKETQYF
DNA: TGTGCCTGGAGTGTACCCCTCCCGGGAGTCTTTCGGAAAGAGACCCAGTACTTC

size: many
J: TRBJ1-2
V: TRBV3-1
D: -
CDR3: CASSQVNGEGYTF
DNA: TGTGCCAGCAGCCAAGTAAACGGCGAGGGCTACACCTTC

size: many
J: TRBJ2-7
V: TRBV7-8
D: TRBD1
CDR3: CASSRSGTGFYEQYF
DNA: TGTGCCAGCAGCCGCTCGGGGACAGGGTTTTACGAGCAGTACTTC

size: once
J: TRBJ1-1
V: TRBV18
D: -
CDR3: CAISPPFIGTEAFF
DNA: TGTGCCATCTCACCACCTTTCATAGGCACTGAAGCTTTCTTT

size: few
J: TRBJ2-7
V: TRBV6-1
D: TRBD1
CDR3: CASSPNRGEQYF
DNA: TGTGCTAGCAGTCCCAACAGGGGCGAGCAGTACTTC

size: many
J: TRBJ1-1
V: TRBV6-1
D: -
CDR3: CASSLSEGLTEAFF
DNA: TGTGCCAGCAGTCTCAGCGAGGGCCTCACTGAAGCTTTCTTT

size: many
J: TRBJ1-2
V: TRBV6-5
D: TRBD1
CDR3: CASSYSDRARLGYGYTF
DNA: TGTGCCAGCAGTTACTCGGACAGGGCGAGGTTAGGCTATGGCTACACCTTC

size: many
J: TRBJ2-5
V: TRBV20-1
D: TRBD2
CDR3: CSAILLSGAQETQYF
DNA: TGCAGTGCTATCCTCCTTAGCGGGGCCCAAGAGACCCAGTACTTC

size: many
J: TRBJ2-7
V: TRBV20-1
D: -
CDR3: CSAREAGRVWEQYF
DNA: TGCAGTGCTAGAGAGGCAGGGCGGGTTTGGGAGCAGTACTTC

size: -
J: TRBJ1-2
V: TRBV14
D: -
CDR3: CASSHSPRGYGYTF
DNA: TGTGCCAGCAGCCATTCCCCCAGGGGCTATGGCTACACCTTC

size: -
J: TRBJ1-5
V: TRBV6-2/TRBV6-3
D: -
CDR3: CASSYATGSNQPQHF
DNA: TGTGCCAGCAGTTATGCTACAGGGAGCAATCAGCCCCAGCATTTT

size: once
J: TRBJ1-1
V: TRBV4-2
D: -
CDR3: CASSPRTRGALVDSTEAFF
DNA: TGTGCCAGCAGCCCCCGGACCCGAGGGGCGTTAGTTGACAGCACTGAAGCTTTCTTT

size: many
J: TRBJ1-1
V: TRBV2
D: -
CDR3: CASRRTAGTEAFF
DNA: TGTGCCAGCAGGAGGACAGCGGGGACTGAAGCTTTCTTT

size: many
J: TRBJ2-4
V: TRBV12-3/TRBV12-4
D: TRBD1
CDR3: CASSPGQGKNIQYF
DNA: TGTGCCAGCAGTCCGGGACAGGGAAAGAACATTCAGTACTTC

size: -
J: TRBJ2-7
V: TRBV27
D: -
CDR3: CASSLGLGIHEQYF
DNA: TGTGCCAGCAGTTTAGGACTTGGGATCCACGAGCAGTACTTC

size: many
J: TRBJ2-7
V: TRBV11-2
D: TRBD1
CDR3: CASSLGGQVDEQYF
DNA: TGTGCCAGCAGCTTAGGCGGACAGGTAGACGAGCAGTACTTC

size: many
J: TRBJ2-2
V: TRBV19
D: TRBD1
CDR3: CASSTPDRARTGELFF
DNA: TGTGCCAGTAGTACACCGGACAGGGCAAGGACCGGGGAGCTGTTTTTT

size: -
J: TRBJ2-7
V: TRBV11-2
D: -
CDR3: CASSLVAGSGEQYF
DNA: TGTGCCAGCAGCTTAGTAGCAGGGAGTGGCGAGCAGTACTTC

size: many
J: TRBJ2-5
V: TRBV10-2
D: -
CDR3: CASMALSSETQYF
DNA: TGCGCCAGCATGGCATTGAGCTCGGAGACCCAGTACTTC

size: -
J: TRBJ1-1
V: TRBV18
D: TRBD1
CDR3: CASSPKQGVEAFF
DNA: TGTGCCAGCTCACCAAAGCAGGGGGTTGAAGCTTTCTTT

size: -
J: TRBJ1-2
V: TRBV4-1
D: -
CDR3: CASSQVSAYGYTF
DNA: TGCGCCAGCAGCCAAGTTTCCGCTTATGGCTACACCTTC

size: many
J: TRBJ1-2
V: TRBV19
D: TRBD1
CDR3: CASSIRTGDGYTF
DNA: TGTGCCAGTAGTATCCGGACAGGGGACGGCTACACCTTC

size: many
J: TRBJ1-2
V: TRBV6-1
D: -
CDR3: CASRQTARVGYTF
DNA: TGTGCCAGCAGGCAAACAGCTAGAGTAGGCTACACCTTC

size: many
J: TRBJ2-2
V: TRBV12-3/TRBV12-4
D: TRBD1
CDR3: CASYRGPNTGELFF
DNA: TGTGCCAGCTACAGGGGGCCTAACACCGGGGAGCTGTTTTTT

size: many
J: TRBJ1-5
V: TRBV12-3/TRBV12-4
D: -
CDR3: CASGRENSNQPQHF
DNA: TGTGCCAGCGGGCGGGAGAATAGCAATCAGCCCCAGCATTTT

size: many
J: TRBJ2-7
V: TRBV12-3/TRBV12-4
D: -
CDR3: CASSFLGSYEQYF
DNA: TGTGCCAGCAGTTTTCTGGGCTCCTACGAGCAGTACTTC